This T cell receptor beta chain comes out of a study of blood T cell repertoires in COVID-19. Study context: Recovery among Cohort 3 donors was established by two negative PCRs, clearance, or symptom resolution. COVID-19 samples from acute and convalescent phases originated in the United States, Italy and Spain.

Repertoires were generated with immunoSEQ multiplex PCR, while TCRdb's copy carries only in-frame clones and drops some. The repertoire holds under 150,000 clones, with around 82% as singletons. The CDR3 sequence is 14 residues long. The germline CDR1 and CDR2 sequences are MNHEY and SMNVEV (reference sequence). Trimming at V came to 3 bases and at J to 6 bases, leaving 5 bases not matched to a gene. This clonotype originated in a man aged 50 or older in a cohort exposed to, infected with or recovered from COVID-19 (not recorded which). V is TRBV27 and J is TRBJ2-1; TRBD2 matches at 7 bases. Source material: PBMCs or T cells enriched from blood (not recorded which). DNA for the CDR3: TGTGCCAGCAGTTTCACCGGGACTACCAATGAGCAGTTCTTC. Its translation is CASSFTGTTNEQFF.